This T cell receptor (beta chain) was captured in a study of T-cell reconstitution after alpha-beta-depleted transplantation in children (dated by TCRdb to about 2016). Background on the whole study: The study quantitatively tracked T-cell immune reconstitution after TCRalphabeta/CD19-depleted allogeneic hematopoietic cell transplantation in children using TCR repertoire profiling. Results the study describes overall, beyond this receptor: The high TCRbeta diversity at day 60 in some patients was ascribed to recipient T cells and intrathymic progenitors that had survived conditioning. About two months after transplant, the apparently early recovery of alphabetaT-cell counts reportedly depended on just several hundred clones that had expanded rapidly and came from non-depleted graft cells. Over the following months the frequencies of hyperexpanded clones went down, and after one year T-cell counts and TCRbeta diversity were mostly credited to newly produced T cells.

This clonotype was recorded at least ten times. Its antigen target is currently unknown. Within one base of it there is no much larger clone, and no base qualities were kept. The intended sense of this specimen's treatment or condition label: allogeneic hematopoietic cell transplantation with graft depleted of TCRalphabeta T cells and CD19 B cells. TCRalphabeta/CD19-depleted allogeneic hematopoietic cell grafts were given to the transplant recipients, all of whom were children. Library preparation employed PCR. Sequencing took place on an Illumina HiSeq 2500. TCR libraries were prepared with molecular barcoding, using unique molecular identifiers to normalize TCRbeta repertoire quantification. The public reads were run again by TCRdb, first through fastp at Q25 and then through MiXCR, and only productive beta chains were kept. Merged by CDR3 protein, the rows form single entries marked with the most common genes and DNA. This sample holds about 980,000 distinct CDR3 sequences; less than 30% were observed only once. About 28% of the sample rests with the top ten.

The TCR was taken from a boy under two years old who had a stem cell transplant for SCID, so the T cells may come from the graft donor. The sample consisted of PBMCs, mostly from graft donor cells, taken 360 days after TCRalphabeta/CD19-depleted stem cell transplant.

The DNA sequence follows: TGTGCCAGCAGCGCACAGGGAACCGGGGAGCTGTTTTTT. It is translated as CASSAQGTGELFF. The chain joins TRBV9 to TRBJ2-2; matching of 6 bases hints at TRBD1 as the D gene. From the cysteine up to the phenylalanine, the CDR3 has a length of 13 residues. Kept here is only the CDR3 DNA, which spans 39 bases and is read in frame from base 1. V is reduced by 3 bases and J by 5 bases, leaving a spacing of 8 bases between them. CDR1 and CDR2 are read off the germline V gene as SGDLS and YYNGEE.